A selection of T cell receptor beta chains follows, all from one sample in a study of control samples from healthy donors and cancer patients. The table came from immunoSEQ multiplex PCR; TCRdb's copy has only in-frame clones and leaves some out. The table shows about 75,000 clones, with 75% to 90% occurring only once. The specimen was blood. Every receptor here comes from a man in his fifties or sixties in good health. The CDR3 runs from the conserved cysteine through the conserved F or W. A D gene is named only where the DNA matches it firmly. Size tells how often a clone was seen (once, few, many) or the class of an expanded clone, and some rows leave it out.

TRBJ2-1	-	-	TRBV7-9	TGTGCCAGCAGCCCCGAAATCAATGAGCAGTTCTTC	CASSPEINEQFF
TRBJ2-5	few	-	TRBV13	TGTGCCAGCAGCTCCCCTGGAGGGCAGGAGGAAGAGACCCAGTACTTC	CASSSPGGQEEETQYF
TRBJ1-5	-	TRBD1	TRBV30	TGTGCCTGGAGTATGGGACAGGGAAATCAGCCCCAGCATTTT	CAWSMGQGNQPQHF
TRBJ2-5	-	TRBD2	TRBV3-1/TRBV3-2	TGTGCCAGCAGCCCCGGACTAGCGGGATCAGAGACCCAGTACTTC	CASSPGLAGSETQYF
TRBJ2-3	-	TRBD2	TRBV7-2	TGTGCCAGCAGCTTAAAAGCGGGAGCTTTGACAGATACGCAGTATTTT	CASSLKAGALTDTQYF
TRBJ2-3	-	-	TRBV2	TGTGCCAGCAGTGGGGGTGGGGACCCCACAGATACGCAGTATTTT	CASSGGGDPTDTQYF
TRBJ2-7	-	TRBD2	TRBV5-1	TGCGCCAGCAGCTTGGCCTATAAGACTAGCGGCTACGAGCAGTACTTC	CASSLAYKTSGYEQYF
TRBJ1-1	once	-	TRBV20-1	TGCAGTGCTAGTTCCGGGGCCACTGAAGCTTTCTTT	CSASSGATEAFF
TRBJ1-2	-	TRBD1	TRBV5-6	TGTGCCAGCAGATATGGGACAGGGCCATATGGCTACACCTTC	CASRYGTGPYGYTF
TRBJ2-5	-	TRBD1	TRBV7-2	TGTGCCAGCAGCTTGGACAGGGCCGCCCGGGGGGAGACCCAGTACTTC	CASSLDRAARGETQYF
TRBJ1-1	-	-	TRBV7-2	TGTGCCAGTGATAGGACACAGAACACTGAAGCTTTCTTT	CASDRTQNTEAFF
TRBJ1-1	once	TRBD1	TRBV2	TGTGCCAGCAGTGAGCAGGACAGGGCGAACACTGAAGCTTTCTTT	CASSEQDRANTEAFF
TRBJ2-2	-	-	TRBV7-9	TGTGCCAGCAGCGGACAGACTAGCATCATCACCGGGGAGCTGTTTTTT	CASSGQTSIITGELFF